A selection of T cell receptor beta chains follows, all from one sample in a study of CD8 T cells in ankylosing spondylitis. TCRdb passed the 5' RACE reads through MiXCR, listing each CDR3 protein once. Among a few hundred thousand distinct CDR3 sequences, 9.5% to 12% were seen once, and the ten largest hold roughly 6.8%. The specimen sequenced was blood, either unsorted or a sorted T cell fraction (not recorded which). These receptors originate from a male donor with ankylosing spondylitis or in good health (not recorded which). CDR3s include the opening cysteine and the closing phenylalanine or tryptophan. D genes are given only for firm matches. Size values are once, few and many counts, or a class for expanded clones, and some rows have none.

CDR3aa: CASSRIRDRPNTGELFF; CDR3nt: TGCGCCAGCAGCCGGATTCGGGACCGTCCGAACACCGGGGAGCTGTTTTTT; d_gene: NA; abundance: many; j_gene: TRBJ2-2; v_gene: TRBV5-1
CDR3aa: CASSRAGRSEQFF; CDR3nt: TGTGCCAGCAGCCGGGCCGGGAGAAGTGAGCAGTTCTTC; d_gene: NA; abundance: few; j_gene: TRBJ2-1; v_gene: TRBV3-1
CDR3aa: CASRETNTDTQYF; CDR3nt: TGTGCCAGCAGGGAGACGAACACAGATACGCAGTATTTT; d_gene: NA; abundance: many; j_gene: TRBJ2-3; v_gene: TRBV27
CDR3aa: CASSQATTGGDQPQHF; CDR3nt: TGCGCCAGCAGCCAAGCGACGACAGGGGGGGACCAGCCCCAGCATTTT; d_gene: TRBD1; abundance: NA; j_gene: TRBJ1-5; v_gene: TRBV4-1
CDR3aa: CASSLGYRVEFF; CDR3nt: TGTGCCAGCAGTTTGGGTTACAGGGTCGAGTTCTTC; d_gene: NA; abundance: few; j_gene: TRBJ2-1; v_gene: TRBV28
CDR3aa: CASTEDRVRDEQFF; CDR3nt: TGTGCCAGCACAGAGGACAGGGTGCGGGATGAGCAGTTCTTC; d_gene: TRBD1; abundance: few; j_gene: TRBJ2-1; v_gene: TRBV2
CDR3aa: CSARVVRYNEQFF; CDR3nt: TGCAGTGCTAGAGTAGTGCGGTACAATGAGCAGTTCTTC; d_gene: NA; abundance: many; j_gene: TRBJ2-1; v_gene: TRBV20-1
CDR3aa: CASAPWDFPYEQYF; CDR3nt: TGTGCTAGTGCCCCCTGGGACTTTCCCTACGAGCAGTACTTC; d_gene: NA; abundance: NA; j_gene: TRBJ2-7; v_gene: TRBV12-5
CDR3aa: CASSTGGQGYTF; CDR3nt: TGTGCCAGCTCGACAGGGGGCCAAGGCTACACCTTC; d_gene: TRBD1; abundance: NA; j_gene: TRBJ1-2; v_gene: TRBV6-6
CDR3aa: CASKARDIGSPLHF; CDR3nt: TGCGCCAGCAAGGCCCGGGACATCGGTTCACCCCTCCACTTT; d_gene: NA; abundance: many; j_gene: TRBJ1-6; v_gene: TRBV5-1
CDR3aa: CASSPGGLGTQHF; CDR3nt: TGTGCCAGCAGCCCCGGCGGGTTGGGGACCCAGCATTTT; d_gene: NA; abundance: NA; j_gene: TRBJ1-5; v_gene: TRBV7-2
CDR3aa: CASSLSTQGREQYF; CDR3nt: TGTGCCAGCAGTTTATCGACACAGGGAAGGGAGCAGTACTTC; d_gene: NA; abundance: many; j_gene: TRBJ2-7; v_gene: TRBV12-3/TRBV12-4
CDR3aa: CASSLAPGLDEQFF; CDR3nt: TGCGCCAGCAGCTTGGCCCCTGGGCTCGATGAGCAGTTCTTC; d_gene: NA; abundance: many; j_gene: TRBJ2-1; v_gene: TRBV5-1
CDR3aa: CASSKTSGRARNYEQYF; CDR3nt: TGTGCCAGCAGCAAGACTAGCGGGAGGGCCAGGAACTACGAGCAGTACTTC; d_gene: TRBD2; abundance: many; j_gene: TRBJ2-7; v_gene: TRBV7-6
CDR3aa: CSASLREPYEQYF; CDR3nt: TGCAGTGCTAGTCTCAGGGAGCCATACGAGCAGTACTTC; d_gene: NA; abundance: many; j_gene: TRBJ2-7; v_gene: TRBV20-1
CDR3aa: CASSAQPQANTEAFF; CDR3nt: TGTGCCAGCAGCGCGCAGCCCCAGGCGAACACTGAAGCTTTCTTT; d_gene: NA; abundance: few; j_gene: TRBJ1-1; v_gene: TRBV7-6
CDR3aa: CSARGVRTGTYEQYF; CDR3nt: TGCAGTGCTAGAGGCGTGAGGACAGGCACCTACGAGCAGTACTTC; d_gene: TRBD1; abundance: many; j_gene: TRBJ2-7; v_gene: TRBV20-1
CDR3aa: CASSGGSPRIETQYF; CDR3nt: TGCGCCAGCAGCGGCGGGAGTCCACGGATAGAGACCCAGTACTTC; d_gene: TRBD2; abundance: few; j_gene: TRBJ2-5; v_gene: TRBV5-1
CDR3aa: CASSQPNSPLHF; CDR3nt: TGTGCCAGCAGCCAACCTAATTCACCCCTCCACTTT; d_gene: NA; abundance: many; j_gene: TRBJ1-6; v_gene: TRBV4-2
CDR3aa: CASTGQGATGELFF; CDR3nt: TGTGCCAGCACCGGACAGGGGGCCACCGGGGAGCTGTTTTTT; d_gene: TRBD1; abundance: NA; j_gene: TRBJ2-2; v_gene: TRBV2
CDR3aa: CASSETGTDTQYF; CDR3nt: TGTGCCAGCAGCGAGACAGGGACAGATACGCAGTATTTT; d_gene: TRBD1; abundance: many; j_gene: TRBJ2-3; v_gene: TRBV7-3
CDR3aa: CASGFGTSTDTQYF; CDR3nt: TGTGCCAGCGGGTTTGGAACTAGCACAGATACGCAGTATTTT; d_gene: NA; abundance: NA; j_gene: TRBJ2-3; v_gene: TRBV12-3/TRBV12-4
CDR3aa: CASSLGGGTGELFF; CDR3nt: TGCGCCAGCAGCCTGGGTGGGGGAACCGGGGAGCTGTTTTTT; d_gene: NA; abundance: many; j_gene: TRBJ2-2; v_gene: TRBV5-1
CDR3aa: CASSFPRTYEQYF; CDR3nt: TGTGCCAGCAGCTTTCCACGAACCTACGAGCAGTACTTC; d_gene: NA; abundance: few; j_gene: TRBJ2-7; v_gene: TRBV7-8
CDR3aa: CASSLSGTQYF; CDR3nt: TGCGCCAGCAGCCTCAGCGGGACGCAGTATTTT; d_gene: NA; abundance: many; j_gene: TRBJ2-3; v_gene: TRBV5-1
CDR3aa: CSARQLAGAYHDTQYF; CDR3nt: TGCAGTGCTAGGCAACTAGCGGGAGCGTACCATGATACGCAGTATTTT; d_gene: TRBD2; abundance: many; j_gene: TRBJ2-3; v_gene: TRBV20-1
CDR3aa: CSVYLGTGRGADTQYF; CDR3nt: TGCAGCGTTTACCTTGGGACAGGGCGAGGGGCAGATACGCAGTATTTT; d_gene: TRBD1; abundance: many; j_gene: TRBJ2-3; v_gene: TRBV29-1
CDR3aa: CASSVGYEQYF; CDR3nt: TGTGCCAGCAGTGTCGGCTACGAGCAGTACTTC; d_gene: NA; abundance: many; j_gene: TRBJ2-7; v_gene: TRBV5-6
CDR3aa: CASKNDGLVCAF; CDR3nt: TGTGCCAGCAAGAACGACGGACTAGTGTGTGCCTTC; d_gene: TRBD2; abundance: NA; j_gene: TRBJ2-1; v_gene: TRBV2
CDR3aa: CASSLAGIPYEQYF; CDR3nt: TGCGCCAGCAGCTTGGCAGGGATTCCCTACGAGCAGTACTTC; d_gene: NA; abundance: few; j_gene: TRBJ2-7; v_gene: TRBV5-1
CDR3aa: CSSRGLAGGPSTDTQYF; CDR3nt: TGCAGCTCCCGGGGACTAGCGGGGGGGCCAAGCACAGATACGCAGTATTTT; d_gene: TRBD2; abundance: few; j_gene: TRBJ2-3; v_gene: TRBV20-1
CDR3aa: CSAVTGVRGTQYF; CDR3nt: TGCAGCGCCGTGACAGGGGTCAGGGGGACCCAGTACTTC; d_gene: TRBD1; abundance: many; j_gene: TRBJ2-5; v_gene: TRBV29-1
CDR3aa: CASSVGLSHIQETQYF; CDR3nt: TGCGCCAGCAGCGTGGGACTAAGCCACATCCAAGAGACCCAGTACTTC; d_gene: TRBD2; abundance: NA; j_gene: TRBJ2-5; v_gene: TRBV5-1
CDR3aa: CASSPGLRGNNEQFF; CDR3nt: TGTGCCAGCAGCCCCGGGCTCCGAGGCAACAATGAGCAGTTCTTC; d_gene: NA; abundance: many; j_gene: TRBJ2-1; v_gene: TRBV5-6
CDR3aa: CASSLDRGLFTDTQYF; CDR3nt: TGCGCCAGCAGCTTGGACAGGGGGCTTTTTACAGATACGCAGTATTTT; d_gene: TRBD1; abundance: many; j_gene: TRBJ2-3; v_gene: TRBV5-1
CDR3aa: CASSQGGLRGGGDSYNEQFF; CDR3nt: TGCGCCAGCAGCCAAGGGGGCCTGAGAGGCGGGGGTGACTCCTACAATGAGCAGTTCTTC; d_gene: TRBD2; abundance: NA; j_gene: TRBJ2-1; v_gene: TRBV4-1
CDR3aa: CASSPLRASDYNEQFF; CDR3nt: TGTGCCAGCAGCCCGCTCAGGGCTTCAGACTACAATGAGCAGTTCTTC; d_gene: NA; abundance: many; j_gene: TRBJ2-1; v_gene: TRBV7-2
CDR3aa: CASSRVLGGNTGELFF; CDR3nt: TGTGCCAGCAGCCGGGTCCTTGGGGGGAACACCGGGGAGCTGTTTTTT; d_gene: NA; abundance: many; j_gene: TRBJ2-2; v_gene: TRBV5-4
CDR3aa: CASSYAGAGDTQYF; CDR3nt: TGTGCCAGCAGTTATGCGGGTGCGGGCGATACGCAGTATTTT; d_gene: NA; abundance: few; j_gene: TRBJ2-3; v_gene: TRBV12-3/TRBV12-4